The sequence of this T cell receptor (beta chain) was determined in a study of blood T cell repertoires in COVID-19. Trimming removed 0 bases at V and 3 bases at J, with 8 bases between. Germline values: CDR1 GTSNPN, CDR2 SVGIG (reference sequence). The CDR3 consists of 14 residues. As originally analysed: Reference gene primer amplification in the assay estimated nucleated cell counts. TCRdb's table, derived via immunoSEQ multiplex PCR, lists solely in-frame clones and lacks some. V, J and clone size reflect that table, while D and trimming were determined from the DNA. The table records 95,000 to 100,000 clones, about 92% of them present only once.

The sequence derives from a man aged 50 or older with active COVID-19. Sequencing input: peripheral blood. The rearrangement uses TRBV30 and TRBJ1-4; possibly TRBD1 for D (5 bases). The CDR3 DNA follows: TGTGCCTGGAGTGTCGGGGGAGCTAATGAAAAACTGTTTTTT. Protein product: CAWSVGGANEKLFF.